The entry below describes one TCR beta chain. The data are from a study of T cell changes during pregnancy in multiple sclerosis. The V and J ends lost 8 bases and 7 bases, in that order; junction bases with no gene match: 14. The CDR3 is 15 residues long. CDR1 and CDR2 from the germline V gene are MNHEY and SMNVEV (reference sequence). Profiled with immunoSEQ multiplex PCR; TCRdb holds only in-frame clones, not every one. Of around 12,000 clones listed, about nine tenths are singletons. V is TRBV27 and J is TRBJ1-5, with 7 bases fitting TRBD1. Sequences were derived from CD8+ T cells from peripheral blood mononuclear cells, sampled in the second trimester of pregnancy. The receptor was derived from a female donor in good health, enrolled as a control in a pregnancy study. CDR3 DNA: TGTGCCAGCTCCGGATTAGGAGGGGGCGGCCAGCCCCAGCATTTT. Its translation: CASSGLGGGGQPQHF.